The 15 T cell receptor beta chains given below trace back to one sample, sequenced in a study of shared clonotypes between healthy human individuals. The naive CD8 population came from CD45RO-negative cells selected for CCR7, without terminally differentiated effector memory CD45RA+ cells. Clones were read by immunoSEQ multiplex PCR, and TCRdb kept only the in-frame ones, dropping some. The table lists millions of clones, just under 95% of them singletons. Input material: naive CD8+ T cells sorted from blood. These receptors were taken from a man aged 18 to 29 in good health.

The chain couples TRBV5-4 to TRBJ1-1, with unresolved D. The ends were cut back, 4 bases at V and 0 bases at J, with 10 bases in the middle. The CDR3 covers 14 residues. In germline, CDR1 is SGHNT, CDR2 YYREEE (reference sequence). CDR3 in amino acids: CASSVVGLNTEAFF. The CDR3 DNA reads as TGTGCCAGCAGCGTAGTGGGGTTGAACACTGAAGCTTTCTTT.

This chain uses TRBV14 with TRBJ2-6, with D unresolved. The CDR3 length is 12 residues. The V end was cut by 10 bases, the J end by 0 bases, with 4 bases between. The germline V gene has CDR1 SGHDN and CDR2 FVKESK. CDR3 DNA sequence: TGTGCCACCGGCTCTGGGGCCAACGTCCTGACTTTC. Protein: CATGSGANVLTF.

As regards this clone: Other DNA sequences of this sample code for an identical CDR3. This chain links TRBV27 with TRBJ1-1; D remains unclear. The CDR3 runs to 13 residues. With 4 bases removed from V and 1 base from J, the gap between germline ends came to 7 bases. Per the germline V gene, CDR1 is MNHEY and CDR2 is SMNVEV (reference sequence). The DNA of the CDR3 is TGTGCCAGCAGTTCCGGACGGAACACTGAAGCTTTCTTT. Protein product: CASSSGRNTEAFF.

This chain uses TRBV2 with TRBJ1-2; no definite D call. The germline V and J ends were trimmed by 7 bases and 4 bases, with 13 bases remaining between them. This CDR3 has 13 amino acids. Looked up from germline, CDR1 is SNHLY and CDR2 is FYNNEI. CDR3 sequence: CASTQDTGYGYTF. CDR3 in DNA: TGTGCCAGCACCCAAGACACGGGCTATGGCTACACCTTC.

The count of this clone is one. Other DNA sequences from this sample encode an identical CDR3 as well. This rearrangement joins TRBV7-9 to TRBJ2-1; the match to TRBD1 covers 7 bases. The J segment lost 4 bases and the V segment lost 5 bases, leaving 8 bases of the junction unmatched. Germline assignment: CDR1 SEHNR and CDR2 FQNEAQ (reference sequence). The CDR3 is 15 residues long. The CDR3 region is CASSPRDSIYNEQFF. CDR3 nucleotides: TGTGCCAGCAGCCCCCGGGACAGCATATACAATGAGCAGTTCTTC.

This clone appeared a single time. The CDR3 region is CASSYSITMNTEAFF. CDR3 in DNA: TGTGCCAGCAGTTACTCGATCACGATGAACACTGAAGCTTTCTTT. The chain is built from TRBV6-5 and TRBJ1-1; D is unclear. V dropped 0 bases and J dropped 0 bases, with 8 bases sitting between them. The CDR3 is made up of 15 amino acids. Germline loops: CDR1 MNHEY, CDR2 SVGAGI.

The J gene is TRBJ1-1, the V gene TRBV6-6, with D possibly matching TRBD1 (5 bases). CDR3 length: 14 amino acids. Germline lookup yields CDR1 MNHNY and CDR2 SVGAGI (reference sequence). V was shortened by 4 bases and J by 7 bases, with 16 bases between the two germline ends. CDR3 DNA: TGTGCCAGCAGTTCCGAGGAAAACAGGATTGAAGCTTTCTTT. Its protein is CASSSEENRIEAFF.

J is TRBJ1-2 and V is TRBV4-1; tentatively, D is TRBD1 (5 bases). The CDR3 length is 13 residues. Trimming left V 5 bases short and J 4 bases short, with 11 bases between. Per the germline V gene, CDR1 is MGHRA and CDR2 is YSYEKL. The DNA of the CDR3 is TGCGCCAGCAGCGCGGGTGACAGCTATGGCTACACCTTC. Its translation is CASSAGDSYGYTF.

The gene calls are TRBV28 and TRBJ1-5; D unresolved. V was shortened by 5 bases and J by 2 bases, with 7 bases between the two germline ends. CDR1 is MDHEN, CDR2 SYDVKM, per germline. The CDR3 has 13 residues. This CDR3 is CASSLIGNQPQHF. CDR3 DNA sequence: TGTGCCAGCAGTCTAATCGGCAATCAGCCCCAGCATTTT.

This chain joins TRBV29-1 and TRBJ2-3, with 14 positions matching TRBD2. The V gene end was trimmed by 4 bases and the J gene end by 0 bases; junction bases not matched to a gene: 6. Germline V lookup: CDR1 SQVTM, CDR2 ANQGSEA. CDR3 length equals 17 residues. CDR3: CSVAGTSGGASTDTQYF. CDR3 nucleotide sequence: TGCAGCGTTGCTGGGACTAGCGGGGGAGCTAGCACAGATACGCAGTATTTT.

The chain uses TRBV4-3 and TRBJ2-5; 11 nucleotides align to TRBD2. J lost 5 bases, V lost 3 bases, and 11 bases had no gene match. CDR3 length equals 17 residues. Germline-derived CDR1 and CDR2 are LGHNA and YSLEER. The CDR3 DNA reads as TGCGCCAGCAGCCACTCACTAGCGGGAGAGGGCCAGGAGACCCAGTACTTC. This sequence encodes CASSHSLAGEGQETQYF.

The DNA of the CDR3 is TGTGCCAGCAGCTCCCCCCGTGGACAGGGGGCAAATGAGCAGTTCTTC. It encodes CASSSPRGQGANEQFF. The J gene is TRBJ2-1, the V gene TRBV7-2; 11 nucleotides agree with TRBD1. Germline trimming cut 4 bases from V and 7 bases from J; bases unmatched to any gene: 9. The germline CDR1 and CDR2 sequences are SGHTA and FQGNSA. The CDR3 is 16 residues long.

This clone was seen a handful of times. The chain employs TRBV11-2 and TRBJ2-7; tentatively, D is TRBD1 (5 bases). CDR1 and CDR2 (germline): SGHAT, FQNNGV. V lost 4 bases, J lost 2 bases, and 12 bases lay in between. The CDR3 covers 14 residues. The CDR3 DNA reads as TGTGCCAGCAGCTACTCCCAGGGTCCCTACGAGCAGTACTTC. This encodes CASSYSQGPYEQYF. Complete variable domain (other parts from reference TRBV11-2 and TRBJ2-7): EAGVAQSPRYKIIEKRQSVAFWCNPISGHATLYWYQQILGQGPKLLIQFQNNGVVDDSQLPKDRFSAERLKGVDSTLKIQPAKLEDSAVYLCASSYSQGPYEQYFGPGTRLTVT.

This sequence joins TRBV27 and TRBJ2-1; 11 positions agree with TRBD2. Looked up from germline, CDR1 is MNHEY and CDR2 is SMNVEV (reference sequence). The J segment lost 4 bases and the V segment lost 1 base, leaving 9 bases of the junction unmatched. This CDR3 comprises 18 residues. The CDR3 DNA is TGTGCCAGCAGTTTATTGTCGGCTAGCGGGGGGTCTTACAATGAGCAGTTCTTC. Translation: CASSLLSASGGSYNEQFF.

Notes on this clone: Within the sample, other DNA sequences also encode this same CDR3. The V gene is TRBV29-1, the J gene TRBJ2-3; D remains ambiguous. This CDR3 is 14 amino acids long. V dropped 0 bases and J dropped 0 bases, with 7 bases sitting between them. CDR1 SQVTM and CDR2 ANQGSEA come from the germline V gene. The CDR3 coding sequence is TGCAGCGTTGAAGAGGGCGCTAGCACAGATACGCAGTATTTT. Residues: CSVEEGASTDTQYF.